This T cell receptor (beta chain) was sequenced for a study of blood T cells in healthy people across ages (dated by TCRdb to the mid-2010s). With regard to the full study: In model experiments, roughly one uniquely barcoded TCR beta cDNA molecule per two T cells was captured by template switching. The study measured age-related changes in TCR beta repertoire diversity using deep sequencing normalized with unique cDNA molecular identifiers. Four age groups were formed from the donors: young (average 16 years), middle-aged (more than 35), aged (around 68) and long-lived (roughly 81). To avoid experimental bias, donors of different ages were spread randomly across the sequencing lanes. For two donors (one aged 18 to 30 and one aged 80 or older), the study analyzed two additional independent replicas of 1 million unique cDNA reads from the same blood draw. Beyond this particular receptor, the publication reports: Observed TCR beta diversity per million T cells fell roughly linearly with age, and a significant reduction was already apparent by age around 39. Because donor CMV infection status was unknown, age-related changes in expanded clonotypes were potentially confounded. The long-lived group showed more naive CD4+ T cells, fewer expanded clones and increased TCR diversity than the aged group, suggesting age selection. Estimates of total diversity from one million sequenced T cells were regarded as lower bounds and underestimates. Since profiling was done on bulk unsorted PBMCs, naive and antigen-experienced compartments could not be conclusively compared. Observed TCR beta diversity correlated strongly with the percentage of naive T cells measured by flow cytometry.

The CDR3 contains 13 residues, cysteine and phenylalanine counted. The only DNA kept is the CDR3, 39 bases in frame from the first base. Trimming costs V 0 bases and J 8 bases, and their ends lie 9 bases apart. Reading the germline V gene (reference sequence) gives CDR1 MNHEY and CDR2 SMNVEV. With regard to this clonotype: Which antigen it targets is not known. No qualities accompany the bases; no much larger clone lies one base away.

The library was obtained by 5' RACE. Sequencing was performed on an Illumina HiSeq 2500. The second PCR ran for roughly 6 to 11 cycles and used a J-beta primer mix along with a sample-barcoded 5' primer. Each TCR beta cDNA molecule received a unique molecular identifier from a template-switch 5' adaptor carrying 12 random nucleotides. Each sample yielded at least 2.5 million CDR3-containing paired-end reads. First-strand cDNA was synthesized from all RNA with the Mint cDNA synthesis kit, primed by a TRBC-specific oligonucleotide. Following uracil-DNA glycosylase treatment, all cDNA underwent a first 18-cycle PCR with the universal primers M1SS and BC2_uni_R. The authors' pipeline ran thus. Each sample was normalized by randomly selecting 1 million high-quality reads, each carrying a distinct molecular identifier. Instead of being binned into consensus sequences, reads with shared molecular identifiers were discarded. MiTCR, set to a Q25 quality threshold and the strictest error-elimination algorithm, was used for CDR3 identification, clonotype clustering and error correction. Lower-bound total TCR beta diversity was estimated with a nonparametric unseen species model using Euler transformation. TCRdb applied fastp at Q25 and MiXCR to the public reads, then kept only in-frame beta chains. Each entry merges the rows of one CDR3 protein and shows their most common DNA and genes. What appears here as the V and J calls and clone size reflects TCRdb's work, not the paper's. This sample is represented by around 650,000 distinct CDR3 sequences; roughly 41% of them were singletons. The ten largest clonotypes hold about 30% of the sample.

The donors were 40 or so Caucasian individuals from Russia, aged roughly 6 to 90 years, who were systemically healthy. Around 9.8 milliliters of peripheral blood were collected from each donor into EDTA-treated Vacutainer tubes. Ficoll-Paque density-gradient centrifugation was used to isolate PBMCs, with at least 7 million obtained per sample. Trizol reagent was used to extract total RNA from the PBMCs, yielding at least 6 micrograms per sample. The percentages of naive CD45RAhigh/CD27high T cells were determined by flow cytometry on a PBMC aliquot from every donor. The chain joins TRBV27 to TRBJ2-3; no D gene is confidently identified. Specimen: blood. The clonotype was recovered from a man aged 80 or over in good health. The nucleotide sequence reads as follows: TGTGCCAGCAGTTTATCGGGCCGGGCTACGCAGTATTTT. This encodes CASSLSGRATQYF.